This T cell receptor (beta chain) is drawn from a study of shared clonotypes between healthy human individuals (dated by TCRdb to 2020 to 2022). Background on the whole study: The cohort included a few men and two women between 18 and 49 years of age. For each donor, three plates each were used for CD4 naive and CD4 memory, two plates were used for CD8 naive, and one plate was used for CD8 memory. Blood TCR repertoires of four to six healthy adults were deeply sequenced to estimate repertoire size and the extent of clonotype sharing between individuals. Libraries were prepared and TCR repertoires were sequenced by different laboratories using diverse techniques, in order to increase sequencing depth and limit assay-specific biases. Per donor, leukapheresis produced somewhere between about 0.8 and 9.5 billion PBMCs.

The V end gives up 2 bases and the J end 4 bases, leaving 8 bases in the junction not matched to a gene. The CDR3, from cysteine to phenylalanine, totals 16 residues. Only CDR3 DNA remains: 48 bases, in frame from the first base. Sequences SGHTA (CDR1) and FQGNSA (CDR2) are obtained from the germline V gene. Using the deep immunoSEQ assay, multiplex PCR amplified TCR CDR3 regions from genomic DNA. Genomic DNA extracted from each cell subset was distributed evenly over all wells of several immunoSEQ 96-well plates, and each plate served as one replicate. For sorted subsets, each replicate PCR was loaded with 200 ng genomic DNA, equivalent to some 27,000 T cell genomes. Purified libraries were quantified with a Qubit 3.0 fluorometer, sized on a Bioanalyzer 2100, and re-quantified with the KAPA Library Quantification kit. Each immunoSEQ 96-well plate was sequenced on its own single-read 150-cycle Illumina NextSeq 550 flow cell. Concerning the study's data processing: The immunoSEQ output contained only junctional sequences without quality scores, so filtering could not match that applied to full-length reads. Sequences were annotated with PyIR, a Python wrapper for IgBLAST v1.9, using IMGT germline references to assign V/J genes and CDR3. Reads with weak V/J assignments (E-value above 1e-6), missing CDR3, stop codons, out-of-frame junctions, or ambiguous translated residues were removed. V3J clonotypes were defined as sequences sharing an identical inferred V gene, J gene, and CDR3 amino acid sequence. Percentage overlap between repertoires was computed as shared unique clonotypes divided by the size of the smaller repertoire. RTK rarefaction, the Chao1 estimator, and Recon v2.1 estimates of unobserved clonotypes were used to assess repertoire richness. Generation probabilities for all TCRbeta clonotypes obtained by the gDNA method from a handful of donors were computed using OLGA. Not all clones reach the TCRdb copy of this immuneACCESS table, which keeps in-frame sequences only. Checked studies attribute under half of the gap to unresolved V genes and leave the rest unexplained. The DNA was the basis for D and trimming; V, J and clone size are from that table. The sample contains 2 million to 3 million clones, roughly 92% of them found a single time. The ten largest account for 0.14% of the sample.

Paper-wide results and their limitations: Naive subsets generally had larger estimated clonotype richness than memory subsets. Compared with non-shared clonotypes, the clonotypes found in all four sorted-subset donors had higher generation probabilities. Pairwise subsampling led to the expectation that sequencing depth would affect the degree of clonotype sharing among donors. Only blood was sampled, and tissue TCR repertoires likely differ from those in blood. Roughly 5% of naive CD4, roughly 3.6% of naive CD8, about 2.5% of memory CD4, and 0.4% of memory CD8 clonotypes were shared across several donors. Incomplete sequencing was indicated by rarefaction of sorted-subset datasets, despite the large sequencing depth. The genetic and exposure-history diversity represented was limited by the small number of donors.

As concerns this clone: What this receptor recognizes is not known. No base quality information exists; no much larger clone differs at one position.

Donors were healthy HIV-negative adults with no recently reported acute infections or vaccinations. Every donor was a Caucasian adult living in Nashville, Tennessee, USA. CD4+ T cells were enriched by magnetic negative selection, after which naive cells were positively selected on CD45RA and the negative fraction was taken as the memory subset. Blood was collected by leukapheresis, and PBMCs were isolated by Ficoll-Histopaque density gradient centrifugation and then cryopreserved in liquid nitrogen vapor phase. Analytical flow cytometry was used to check the purity and quantity of each magnetically sorted T cell population. Genomic DNA was isolated from every sorted fraction and measured by UV absorbance on a Nanodrop 2000c.

The source material was naive CD4+ T cells sorted from blood. The cell subset or site label for this specimen denotes: CD45RA+ positively selected. This receptor was identified in a man between 18 and 35 years old in good health. The chain was built from TRBV7-2 and TRBJ2-3, with 8 middle bases fitting TRBD1. The DNA reads as follows: TGTGCCAGCAGCTTAACACAGGGGGTGGGCCCAGATACGCAGTATTTT. The resulting protein is CASSLTQGVGPDTQYF.